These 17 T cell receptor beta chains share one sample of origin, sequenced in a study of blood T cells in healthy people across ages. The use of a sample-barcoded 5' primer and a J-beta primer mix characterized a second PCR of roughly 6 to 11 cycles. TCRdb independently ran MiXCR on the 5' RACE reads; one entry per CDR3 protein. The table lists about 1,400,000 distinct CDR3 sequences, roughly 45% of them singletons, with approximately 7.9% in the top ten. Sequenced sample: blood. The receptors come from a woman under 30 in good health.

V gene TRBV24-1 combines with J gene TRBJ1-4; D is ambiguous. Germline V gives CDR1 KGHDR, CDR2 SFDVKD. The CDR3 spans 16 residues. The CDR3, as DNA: TGTGCTACCTACGGGAACAGCTATGCAACTAATGAAAAACTGTTTTTT. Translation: CATYGNSYATNEKLFF.

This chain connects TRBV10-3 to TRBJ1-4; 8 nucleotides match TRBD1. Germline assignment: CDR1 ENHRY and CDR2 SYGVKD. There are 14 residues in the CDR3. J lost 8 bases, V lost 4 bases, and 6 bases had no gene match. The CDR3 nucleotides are TGTGCCATCAGTGTTACAGGGGGTGGGGAAAAACTGTTTTTT. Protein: CAISVTGGGEKLFF.

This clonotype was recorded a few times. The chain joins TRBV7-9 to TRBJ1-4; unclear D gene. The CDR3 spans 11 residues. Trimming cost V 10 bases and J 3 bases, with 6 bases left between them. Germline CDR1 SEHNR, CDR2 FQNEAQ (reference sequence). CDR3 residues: CATKANEKLFF. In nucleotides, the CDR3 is TGTGCCACCAAGGCTAATGAAAAACTGTTTTTT.

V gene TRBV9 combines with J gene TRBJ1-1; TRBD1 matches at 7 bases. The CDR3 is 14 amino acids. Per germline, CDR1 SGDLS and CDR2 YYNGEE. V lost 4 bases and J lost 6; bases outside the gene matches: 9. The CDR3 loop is CASSFWTGGSEAFF. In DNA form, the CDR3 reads TGTGCCAGCAGCTTCTGGACAGGCGGGTCTGAAGCTTTCTTT. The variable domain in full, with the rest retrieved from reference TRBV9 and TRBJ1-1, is DSGVTQTPKHLITATGQRVTLRCSPRSGDLSVYWYQQSLDQGLQFLIQYYNGEERAKGNILERFSAQQFPDLHSELNLSSLELGDSALYFCASSFWTGGSEAFFGQGTRLTVV.

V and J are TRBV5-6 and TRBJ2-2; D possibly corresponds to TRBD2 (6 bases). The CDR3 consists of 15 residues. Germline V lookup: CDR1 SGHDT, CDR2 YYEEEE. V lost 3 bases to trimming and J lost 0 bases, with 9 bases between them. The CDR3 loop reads CASSWDSTNTGELFF. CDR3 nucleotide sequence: TGTGCCAGCAGCTGGGACTCTACGAACACCGGGGAGCTGTTTTTT.

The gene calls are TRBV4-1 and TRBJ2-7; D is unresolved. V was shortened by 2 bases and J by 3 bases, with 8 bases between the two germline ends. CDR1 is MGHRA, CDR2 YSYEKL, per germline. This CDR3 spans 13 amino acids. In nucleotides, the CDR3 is TGCGCCAGCAGCCAACCTTCGAACTACGAGCAGTACTTC. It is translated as CASSQPSNYEQYF.

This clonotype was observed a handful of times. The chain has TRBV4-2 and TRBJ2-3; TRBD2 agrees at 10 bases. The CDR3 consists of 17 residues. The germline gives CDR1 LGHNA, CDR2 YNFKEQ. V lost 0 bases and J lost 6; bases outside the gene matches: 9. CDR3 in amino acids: CASSQDGVAGGGDTQYF. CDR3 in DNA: TGTGCCAGCAGCCAAGATGGGGTAGCGGGAGGAGGCGATACGCAGTATTTT.

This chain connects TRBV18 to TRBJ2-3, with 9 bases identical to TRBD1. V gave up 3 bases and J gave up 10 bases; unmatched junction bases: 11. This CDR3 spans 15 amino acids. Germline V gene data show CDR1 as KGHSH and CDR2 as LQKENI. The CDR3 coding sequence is TGTGCCAGCTCACCTCCGGGACAGGGCACAGAGTCGCAGTATTTT. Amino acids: CASSPPGQGTESQYF.

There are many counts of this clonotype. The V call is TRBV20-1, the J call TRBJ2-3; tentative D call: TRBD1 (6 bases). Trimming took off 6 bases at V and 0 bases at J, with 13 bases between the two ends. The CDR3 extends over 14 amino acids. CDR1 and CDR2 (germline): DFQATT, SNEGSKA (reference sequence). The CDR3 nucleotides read TGCAGTGCCCCACAGCAGGGGAGCACAGATACGCAGTATTTT. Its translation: CSAPQQGSTDTQYF.

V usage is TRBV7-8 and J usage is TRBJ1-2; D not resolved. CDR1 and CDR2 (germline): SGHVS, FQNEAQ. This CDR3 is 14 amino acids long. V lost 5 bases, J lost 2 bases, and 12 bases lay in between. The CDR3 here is CASSPDGKNYGYTF. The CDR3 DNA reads TGTGCCAGCAGCCCTGACGGGAAGAACTATGGCTACACCTTC.

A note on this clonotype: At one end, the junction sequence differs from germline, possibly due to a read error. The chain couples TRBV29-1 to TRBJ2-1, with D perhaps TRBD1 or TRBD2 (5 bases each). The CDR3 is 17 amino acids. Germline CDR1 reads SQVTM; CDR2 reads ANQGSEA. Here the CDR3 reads CSVVGGASGTSCNEQFF. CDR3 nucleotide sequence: TGCAGCGTTGTTGGTGGGGCCAGCGGCACCTCCTGCAATGAGCAGTTCTTC.

CDR3 residues: CANSPTGHEKLFF. In DNA form, the CDR3 reads TGTGCCAACAGCCCGACAGGCCATGAAAAACTGTTTTTT. This rearrangement joins TRBV12-3 or TRBV12-4 to TRBJ1-4; D is possibly TRBD1 (6 bases). V lost 10 bases to trimming and J lost 6 bases, with 15 bases between them. This CDR3 has 13 amino acids.

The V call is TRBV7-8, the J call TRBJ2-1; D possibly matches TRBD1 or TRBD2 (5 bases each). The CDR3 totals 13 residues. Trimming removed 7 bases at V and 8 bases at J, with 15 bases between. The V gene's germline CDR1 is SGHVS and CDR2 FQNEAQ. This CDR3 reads CASIGHQGDEQFF. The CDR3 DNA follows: TGTGCCAGCATCGGACACCAGGGAGATGAGCAGTTCTTC.

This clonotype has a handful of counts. Here the CDR3 DNA reads TGTGCCAGCAGTCAAGAGGGCCTGCACACAGATACGCAGTATTTT. The encoded protein is CASSQEGLHTDTQYF. This chain links TRBV12-3 or TRBV12-4 with TRBJ2-3; weak D call: TRBD2 (5 bases). The CDR3 contains 15 residues. V was pared by 5 bases and J by 2 bases, with 14 bases between.

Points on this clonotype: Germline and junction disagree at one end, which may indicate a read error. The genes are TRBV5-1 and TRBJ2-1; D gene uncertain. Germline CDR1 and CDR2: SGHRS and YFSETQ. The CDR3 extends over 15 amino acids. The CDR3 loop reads CASSPDHSSCNEQFF. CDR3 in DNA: TGCGCCAGCAGCCCGGACCACAGCTCCTGCAATGAGCAGTTCTTC.

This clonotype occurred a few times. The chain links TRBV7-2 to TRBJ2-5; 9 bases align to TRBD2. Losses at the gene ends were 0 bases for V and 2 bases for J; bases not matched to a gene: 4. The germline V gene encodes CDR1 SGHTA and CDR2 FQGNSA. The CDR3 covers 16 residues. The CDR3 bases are TGTGCCAGCAGCTTAGCGCTAGCGGGAAGGCAAGAGACCCAGTACTTC. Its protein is CASSLALAGRQETQYF.

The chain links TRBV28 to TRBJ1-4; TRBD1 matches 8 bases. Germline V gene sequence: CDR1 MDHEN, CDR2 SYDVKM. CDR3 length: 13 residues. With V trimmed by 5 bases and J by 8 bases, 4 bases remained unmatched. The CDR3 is CASSIRTGEKLFF. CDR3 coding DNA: TGTGCCAGCAGTATTAGGACAGGGGAAAAACTGTTTTTT.